These 6 T cell receptor beta chains were sequenced from one sample in a study of cytomegalovirus exposure and HLA in healthy donors. PCR used 60 Vbeta primers and 13 Jbeta primers. The assay was immunoSEQ multiplex PCR, and TCRdb's table has in-frame clones only and misses some. The sample records about 140,000 clones, more than 70% being singletons. The sequenced sample consisted of PBMCs. The receptors derive from a man aged 45 to 65 in good health and CMV-seropositive.

The chain links TRBV27 to TRBJ2-1, with 14 bases that match TRBD2. CDR1 MNHEY and CDR2 SMNVEV come from the germline V gene (reference sequence). V gave up 5 bases and J gave up 9 bases; unmatched junction bases: 9. The CDR3 is made up of 16 amino acids. This chain's CDR3 is CASSPRLAGGPGEQFF. As DNA, the CDR3 is TGTGCCAGCAGTCCCAGACTAGCGGGAGGGCCGGGTGAGCAGTTCTTC.

The V call is TRBV2, the J call TRBJ1-5, with 8 nucleotides matching TRBD1. The CDR3 totals 15 residues. Germline V lookup: CDR1 SNHLY, CDR2 FYNNEI. V lost 1 base and J lost 7; bases outside the gene matches: 6. CDR3 amino acids: CASSEGPGQVQPQHF. DNA of the CDR3: TGTGCCAGCAGTGAAGGCCCGGGACAGGTGCAGCCCCAGCATTTT.

The chain is built from TRBV5-1 and TRBJ2-7, with D maybe TRBD2 (6 bases). The germline V and J ends were trimmed by 5 bases and 3 bases, with 18 bases remaining between them. The germline V gene has CDR1 SGHRS and CDR2 YFSETQ. This CDR3 comprises 15 residues. The CDR3 coding sequence is TGCGCCAGCAGGGGAGGATCAAGAGACCTCTACGAGCAGTACTTC. This gives the protein CASRGGSRDLYEQYF.

This clone appeared once. This chain connects TRBV7-6 to TRBJ1-5; D not resolved. Germline loops: CDR1 SGHVS, CDR2 FNYEAQ. Trimming took 2 bases from V and 5 from J, leaving 7 bases between them. The CDR3 is 13 residues long. For the CDR3, the DNA is TGTGCCAGCAGCTTACAACGGGATCAGCCCCAGCATTTT. This codes for CASSLQRDQPQHF.

The chain has TRBV7-2 and TRBJ1-1; possible D gene TRBD1, 6 bases. V was clipped by 2 bases and J by 4 bases, with 11 bases between them. CDR3 size: 14 residues. The germline V gene encodes CDR1 SGHTA and CDR2 FQGNSA. The CDR3 here is CASSLQGGGTEAFF. The CDR3 nucleotides read TGTGCCAGCAGCTTACAGGGAGGGGGCACTGAAGCTTTCTTT.

The V gene is TRBV4-3, the J gene TRBJ2-7, with TRBD2 matching over 7 bases. CDR1 and CDR2 (germline): LGHNA, YSLEER. The CDR3 is 14 amino acids. The V segment lost 4 bases and the J segment 3 bases; nucleotides outside the gene matches: 6. CDR3 in DNA: TGCGCCAGCAGCCTTCTAGCGGACAACTACGAGCAGTACTTC. Protein: CASSLLADNYEQYF.